The 14 T cell receptor beta chains presented below share a single source sample, sequenced in a study of T cell responses to AZD1222 COVID-19 vaccine. Sequencing used immunoSEQ multiplex PCR; TCRdb keeps in-frame clones, though not all of them. The profile shows about 140,000 clones, around 89% of them singletons. The specimen was peripheral blood, collected on day 0 of AZD1222 vaccination. The receptors here all came from an adult in good health.

The rearrangement links TRBV7-3 to TRBJ2-1, with TRBD2 matching 16 bases. Germline V gives CDR1 SGHTA, CDR2 FQGTGA. The CDR3 runs to 19 residues. Germline trimming cut 8 bases from V and 2 bases from J; bases unmatched to any gene: 12. The CDR3 spells CASAGQGTSGRAPYNEQFF. CDR3 coding DNA: TGTGCCAGCGCGGGTCAAGGGACTAGCGGGAGGGCACCCTACAATGAGCAGTTCTTC. The full variable domain, completed using reference TRBV7-3 and TRBJ2-1, is GAGVSQTPSNKVTEKGKYVELRCDPISGHTALYWYRQSLGQGPEFLIYFQGTGAADDSGLPNDRFFAVRPEGSVSTLKIQRTERGDSAVYLCASAGQGTSGRAPYNEQFFGPGTRLTVL.

The chain combines TRBV7-8 with TRBJ2-5; 9 bases match TRBD1. After removal of 5 bases from V and 5 bases from J, the junction contained 3 bases not matched to a gene. The CDR3 is 13 amino acids. Germline CDR1 and CDR2: SGHVS and FQNEAQ. CDR3: CASSGDRVETQYF. In DNA form, the CDR3 reads TGTGCCAGCAGCGGGGACAGGGTGGAGACCCAGTACTTC.

The J gene is TRBJ2-7, the V gene TRBV5-6; D gene unclear. V was cut by 4 bases and J by 6 bases, with 17 bases left in between. The CDR3 is 14 residues long. CDR1 SGHDT and CDR2 YYEEEE come from the germline V gene. The CDR3 spells CASSPIATTGEQYF. In nucleotides, the CDR3 is TGTGCCAGCAGCCCCATAGCTACCACGGGCGAGCAGTACTTC.

Here the CDR3 reads CASSYTVNYGYTF. DNA for the CDR3: TGTGCCAGCAGTTACACGGTTAACTATGGCTACACCTTC. The J gene is TRBJ1-2, the V gene TRBV6-2 or TRBV6-3, with D unresolved. Trimming removed 2 bases from V and 1 base from J, with 5 bases in between. CDR1 and CDR2 (germline): MNHEY, SVGEGT. The CDR3 is made up of 13 amino acids.

This clone was detected a few times. The chain combines TRBV2 with TRBJ2-7; D might be TRBD1 or TRBD2, each matching 6 bases. This CDR3 spans 15 amino acids. Looked up from germline, CDR1 is SNHLY and CDR2 is FYNNEI. Trimming took off 7 bases at V and 3 bases at J, with 19 bases between the two ends. The CDR3 DNA reads as TGTGCCAGCACCCTAAGGGGGAGGTTGGGCTACGAGCAGTACTTC. Protein product: CASTLRGRLGYEQYF.

This clone occurred once. This chain connects TRBV6-5 to TRBJ2-4, with 8 bases fitting TRBD2. There are 14 residues in the CDR3. Per germline, CDR1 MNHEY and CDR2 SVGAGI. V was pared by 4 bases and J by 6 bases, with 5 bases of the junction left unmatched. The CDR3 sequence: CASSSTREGNIQYF. CDR3 DNA sequence: TGTGCCAGCAGTTCCACTCGGGAGGGAAACATTCAGTACTTC.

V usage is TRBV4-3 and J usage is TRBJ2-1; 7 bases are a match to TRBD1. Germline CDR1 and CDR2: LGHNA and YSLEER. V was pared by 1 base and J by 5 bases, with 8 bases of the junction left unmatched. The CDR3 sequence is 16 residues long. The CDR3 spells CASSQGYRGPNNEQFF. CDR3 in DNA: TGCGCCAGCAGCCAAGGTTATAGGGGGCCAAACAATGAGCAGTTCTTC.

V and J are TRBV9 and TRBJ2-3, with TRBD1 matching over 9 bases. This CDR3 has 16 residues. The V gene's germline CDR1 is SGDLS and CDR2 YYNGEE. Trimming took 4 bases from V and 0 from J; bases not matched to a gene: 6. CDR3 in amino acids: CASSLGTGLSTDTQYF. CDR3 nucleotides: TGTGCCAGCAGCCTAGGGACAGGGCTGAGCACAGATACGCAGTATTTT.

The gene calls are TRBV2 and TRBJ2-3; perhaps TRBD2 as D (5 bases). CDR1 and CDR2 from the germline V gene are SNHLY and FYNNEI. V was trimmed by 6 bases and J by 4 bases, leaving 14 bases between them. The CDR3 loop spans 14 amino acids. CDR3 nucleotide sequence: TGTGCCAGCAGGGCGGTAAGCGGATCAGATACGCAGTATTTT. This translates into CASRAVSGSDTQYF.

The V and J genes are TRBV7-8 and TRBJ1-5; 9 bases line up with TRBD1. CDR1 is SGHVS, CDR2 FQNEAQ, per germline. With V trimmed by 6 bases and J by 2 bases, 8 bases remained unmatched. The CDR3 has 16 amino acids. CDR3: CASSPSDRGGNQPQHF. The CDR3 DNA is TGTGCCAGCAGTCCCTCCGACAGGGGGGGCAATCAGCCCCAGCATTTT.

The chain has TRBV19 and TRBJ1-4; D gene ambiguous. The germline V gene has CDR1 LNHDA and CDR2 SQIVND (reference sequence). V lost 5 bases and J 8 bases, leaving 18 bases between the germline ends. This CDR3 is 15 amino acids long. The CDR3 loop reads CASSELFSSDEKLFF. CDR3 DNA sequence: TGTGCCAGTAGTGAATTATTTAGCTCGGACGAAAAACTGTTTTTT.

The chain employs TRBV6-1 and TRBJ1-2; D remains ambiguous. This CDR3 region has 15 residues. Per the germline V gene, CDR1 is MNHNS and CDR2 is SASEGT. With 3 bases removed from V and 4 bases from J, the gap between germline ends came to 15 bases. CDR3: CASSEAGFRSYGYTF. In nucleotides, the CDR3 is TGTGCCAGCAGTGAGGCAGGTTTTAGGAGCTATGGCTACACCTTC.

The chain couples TRBV7-6 to TRBJ2-3, with D tentatively TRBD1 or TRBD2 (5 bases each). Trimming stripped 0 bases from V and 6 bases from J, with 16 bases between. The CDR3 length is 16 residues. In germline, CDR1 is SGHVS, CDR2 FNYEAQ. The chain's CDR3 is CASSLAPLAGPDTQYF. CDR3 sequence (DNA): TGTGCCAGCAGCTTAGCCCCCCTAGCAGGGCCGGATACGCAGTATTTT. Looking up the rest from reference TRBV7-6 and TRBJ2-3 gives the full variable domain: GAGVSQSPRYKVTKRGQDVALRCDPISGHVSLYWYRQALGQGPEFLTYFNYEAQQDKSGLPNDRFSAERPEGSISTLTIQRTEQRDSAMYRCASSLAPLAGPDTQYFGPGTRLTVL.

The CDR3 region has the DNA TGTGCCAGCAGTCCGACAGTCAATCAGCCCCAGCATTTT. Amino acid sequence: CASSPTVNQPQHF. V and J are TRBV12-3 or TRBV12-4 and TRBJ1-5; TRBD1 is a possible D gene (5 bases). V was shortened by 5 bases and J by 3 bases, with 8 bases between the two germline ends. The CDR3 covers 13 residues.